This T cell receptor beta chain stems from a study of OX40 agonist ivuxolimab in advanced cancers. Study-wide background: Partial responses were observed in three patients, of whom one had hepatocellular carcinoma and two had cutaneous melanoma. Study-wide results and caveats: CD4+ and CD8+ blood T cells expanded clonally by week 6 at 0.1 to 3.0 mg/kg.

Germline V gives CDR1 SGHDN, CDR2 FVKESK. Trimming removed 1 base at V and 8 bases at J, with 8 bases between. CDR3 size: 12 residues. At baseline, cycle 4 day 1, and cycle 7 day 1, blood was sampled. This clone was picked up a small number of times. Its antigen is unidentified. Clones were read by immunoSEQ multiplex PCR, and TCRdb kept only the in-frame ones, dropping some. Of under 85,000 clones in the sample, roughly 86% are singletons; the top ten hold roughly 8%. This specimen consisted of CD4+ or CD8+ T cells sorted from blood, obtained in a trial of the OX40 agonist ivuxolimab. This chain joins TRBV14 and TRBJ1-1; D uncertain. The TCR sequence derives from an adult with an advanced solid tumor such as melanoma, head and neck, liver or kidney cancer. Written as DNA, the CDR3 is TGTGCCAGCAGCCAAGTGTTCCGCGAAGCTTTCTTT. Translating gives CASSQVFREAFF. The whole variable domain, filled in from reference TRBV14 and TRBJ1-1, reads EAGVTQFPSHSVIEKGQTVTLRCDPISGHDNLYWYRRVMGKEIKFLLHFVKESKQDESGMPNNRFLAERTGGTYSTLKVQPAELEDSGVYFCASSQVFREAFFGQGTRLTVV.